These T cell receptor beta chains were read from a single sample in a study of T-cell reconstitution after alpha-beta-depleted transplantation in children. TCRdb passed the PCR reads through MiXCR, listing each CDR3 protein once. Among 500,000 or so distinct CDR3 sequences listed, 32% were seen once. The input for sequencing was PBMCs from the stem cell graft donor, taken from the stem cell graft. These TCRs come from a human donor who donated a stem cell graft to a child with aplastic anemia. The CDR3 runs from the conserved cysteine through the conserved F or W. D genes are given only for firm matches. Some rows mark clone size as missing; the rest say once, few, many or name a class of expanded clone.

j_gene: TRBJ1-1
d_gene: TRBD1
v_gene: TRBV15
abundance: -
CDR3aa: CATSREGTGGTEAFF
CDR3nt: TGTGCCACCAGCAGAGAGGGGACAGGGGGCACTGAAGCTTTCTTT

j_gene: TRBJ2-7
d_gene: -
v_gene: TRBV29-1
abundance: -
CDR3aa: CSVCDDCYEQYF
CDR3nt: TGCAGCGTTTGCGATGATTGCTACGAGCAGTACTTC

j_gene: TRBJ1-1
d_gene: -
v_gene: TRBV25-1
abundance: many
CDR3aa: CASRDEPGINTEAFF
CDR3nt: TGTGCCAGCAGAGACGAACCTGGGATAAACACTGAAGCTTTCTTT

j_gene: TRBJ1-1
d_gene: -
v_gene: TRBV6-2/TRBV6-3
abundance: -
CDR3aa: CASTYGARTEAFF
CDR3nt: TGTGCCAGCACCTACGGGGCGCGCACTGAAGCTTTCTTT

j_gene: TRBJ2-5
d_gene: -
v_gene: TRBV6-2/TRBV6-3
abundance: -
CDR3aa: CASSYPFRETQYF
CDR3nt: TGTGCCAGCAGTTACCCCTTCAGGGAGACCCAGTACTTC

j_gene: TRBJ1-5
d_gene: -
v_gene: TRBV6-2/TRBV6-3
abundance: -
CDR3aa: CASRSGEWQPQHF
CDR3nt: TGTGCCAGCAGATCAGGGGAGTGGCAGCCCCAGCATTTT

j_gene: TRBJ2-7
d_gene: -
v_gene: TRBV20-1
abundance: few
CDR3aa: CSARPSALSSYEQYF
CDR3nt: TGCAGTGCTAGGCCGTCGGCGCTAAGCTCCTACGAGCAGTACTTC

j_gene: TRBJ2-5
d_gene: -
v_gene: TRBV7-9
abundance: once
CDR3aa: CASLRSRGGETQYF
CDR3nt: TGTGCCAGCCTCCGGTCGAGGGGCGGCGAGACCCAGTACTTC

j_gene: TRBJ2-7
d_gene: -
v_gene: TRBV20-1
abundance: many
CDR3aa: CSARGSSYEQYF
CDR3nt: TGCAGTGCTAGGGGCAGCTCCTACGAGCAGTACTTC

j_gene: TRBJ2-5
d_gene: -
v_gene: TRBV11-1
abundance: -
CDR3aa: CASSSKPFMAPLREETQYF
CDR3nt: TGTGCCAGCAGCTCCAAACCTTTCATGGCCCCCCTACGGGAAGAGACCCAGTACTTC